The T cell receptor (beta chain) described here comes from a study of post-analysis software for immune sequencing data. This clonotype was seen many times. No antigen is known for it. Points from the study as a whole: By F measure, samples from a shared preparation batch strongly co-clustered. Significantly decreased normalized Chao1 diversity was recorded for multiple sclerosis patients relative to controls. Patients used about five TRBV segments, including TRBV5-6, TRBV5-1 and TRBV20-1, more often than controls.

V dropped 7 bases and J dropped 9; count of bases not matched to a gene: 6. The CDR3 covers 11 residues. Germline assignment: CDR1 SQVTM and CDR2 ANQGSEA. Sequencing libraries made from TCR beta cDNA carried unique molecular identifiers. The authors obtained about 520,000 cDNA molecules from around 0.96 to 9.9 million T cells. TCRdb reanalysed the PCR reads using MiXCR and keeps one entry per CDR3 protein. This repertoire shows more than 450,000 distinct CDR3 sequences, 34% found once; its top ten account for around 6.1%. Material: blood. The chain recombines TRBV29-1 with TRBJ2-7, with 10 bases fitting TRBD1. The TCR was taken from a girl under 18 with multiple sclerosis. CDR3 DNA sequence: TGCAGCGCCGGGACAGGGGTGTTGCAGTACTTC. Amino acids: CSAGTGVLQYF.